This T cell receptor beta chain was sequenced during a study of blood T cell repertoires in COVID-19. Assay: immunoSEQ multiplex PCR; the TCRdb copy retains only in-frame clones and omits some. Of around 100,000 clones detected, roughly 80% appear once; the ten largest clones hold approximately 1.5%. Trimming removed 2 bases from V and 6 bases from J; junction bases left unmatched: 12. Germline-derived CDR1 and CDR2 are SGHTA and FQGNSA. The CDR3 covers 17 residues. In its sample, this clone was seen once. V and J are TRBV7-2 and TRBJ2-2; 7 bases align to TRBD1. This clonotype originated in a man aged 45-65 years with acute or convalescent COVID-19. Sequencing used peripheral blood. In nucleotides, the CDR3 is TGTGCCAGCAGCTTAAGACCGCCGGGACAGTTTTCCGGGGAGCTGTTTTTT. Protein: CASSLRPPGQFSGELFF.